These T cell receptor beta chains were read from a single sample in a study of regulatory and conventional T cells in RAG deficiency. Libraries were prepared by immunoSEQ multiplex PCR; TCRdb keeps only in-frame clonotypes and omits some of them. The sample yields more than 35,000 clones, approximately 90% seen once. The sample was also linked to a second study, of regulatory T cells.

Sequencing input: CD4+ effector T cells sorted from blood. The receptor set was obtained from a human donor in good health. The CDR3 runs from the conserved cysteine through the conserved F or W. A D gene is named only where the DNA matches it firmly. Expanded clones are given a class, and other clones once, few, many or no size at all.

. TRBJ1-2 . TRBV18 TGTGCCAGCTCACCTCCCGGCGGCCTCTATGGCTACACCTTC CASSPPGGLYGYTF
. TRBJ1-4 . TRBV2 TGTGCCAGCAACCGGTACCCAAATGAAAAACTGTTTTTT CASNRYPNEKLFF
. TRBJ1-3 . TRBV7-8 TGTGCCAGCAGCTTAGCGTACAGCTCTGGAAACACCATATATTTT CASSLAYSSGNTIYF
TRBD1 TRBJ1-2 . TRBV5-4 TGTGCCAGCAGCTTAGGACAGGGGGTGAAAGGCTACACCTTC CASSLGQGVKGYTF
. TRBJ1-3 . TRBV19 TGTGCCAGTAGTATAACAGCAGCCTCTGGAAACACCATATATTTT CASSITAASGNTIYF
. TRBJ2-3 . TRBV9 TGTGCCAGCAGCGTAGCGGATACGCAGTATTTT CASSVADTQYF
TRBD1 TRBJ1-1 . TRBV27 TGTGCCAGCAGTTTGGTGGGACAGGGGATGAACACTGAAGCTTTCTTT CASSLVGQGMNTEAFF
. TRBJ1-6 . TRBV6-5 TGTGCCAGCAGTTACGAGGACAGCTCCTATAATTCACCCCTCCACTTT CASSYEDSSYNSPLHF
TRBD1 TRBJ1-5 . TRBV2 TGTGCCAGCAGCCCTGACAGGGGGGATCAGCCCCAGCATTTT CASSPDRGDQPQHF
. TRBJ1-6 . TRBV6-1 TGTGCCAGCATGGGTAACCAGGGCAATAATTCACCCCTCCACTTT CASMGNQGNNSPLHF
TRBD1 TRBJ1-1 once TRBV6-1 TGTGCCAGCAACAACGGACAGGGCACTGAAGCTTTCTTT CASNNGQGTEAFF
. TRBJ1-5 few TRBV18 TGTGCCAGCTCGCGACAGGCCCAGGGTAGCAATCAGCCCCAGCATTTT CASSRQAQGSNQPQHF
TRBD1 TRBJ2-2 . TRBV7-3 TGTGCCAGCAGCTTACCGGGACAGGGCATCACCGGGGAGCTGTTTTTT CASSLPGQGITGELFF
. TRBJ2-1 . TRBV5-1 TGCGCCAGCAGCTCCGGCCCCAGCTCCTACAATGAGCAGTTCTTC CASSSGPSSYNEQFF
. TRBJ1-5 once TRBV2 TGTGCCAGCAGTGACTGGGGTTTGGGAATCGGGCAGCCCCAGCATTTT CASSDWGLGIGQPQHF
TRBD2 TRBJ2-3 . TRBV19 TGTGCCAGTAGTATTCTAGCGGGAGGGCCCACAGATACGCAGTATTTT CASSILAGGPTDTQYF
TRBD1 TRBJ1-5 . TRBV19 TGTGCCAGTAGTATTACCAGGGGGCGGTCTCAGCCCCAGCATTTT CASSITRGRSQPQHF
TRBD2 TRBJ2-7 . TRBV6-5 TGTGCCAGCAGTCACTACGGGACTAGCGGCTACGAGCAGTACTTC CASSHYGTSGYEQYF
TRBD2 TRBJ2-3 . TRBV7-9 TGTGCCAGCAGCTTAGTCATTGCGGGAGGGTTCACAGATACGCAGTATTTT CASSLVIAGGFTDTQYF
. TRBJ2-1 . TRBV29-1 TGCAGCGTTGAGGCCCAGACGGCCTACAATGAGCAGTTCTTC CSVEAQTAYNEQFF
TRBD2 TRBJ2-5 . TRBV19 TGTGCCAGTCGCGAGGGTAGCGGGGGACAAGAGACCCAGTACTTC CASREGSGGQETQYF
TRBD1 TRBJ2-1 . TRBV7-3 TGTGCCAGCAGCTTCCTGACAGGGTCGAGGGACAATGAGCAGTTCTTC CASSFLTGSRDNEQFF
TRBD1 TRBJ1-1 . TRBV27 TGTGCCAGCAGCGCCGGGACAGGGGGCAGGTCTGAAGCTTTCTTT CASSAGTGGRSEAFF
. TRBJ2-1 . TRBV7-3 TGTGCCAGCAGCACGTCGGGTCCCTACAATGAGCAGTTCTTC CASSTSGPYNEQFF
. TRBJ2-3 few TRBV19 TGTGCCAGTAGTATGAGCAGGGACACAGATACGCAGTATTTT CASSMSRDTDTQYF
. TRBJ2-1 once TRBV6-1 TGTGCCAGCAGCTCCTGGGAAGGAGAACGGAATGAGCAGTTCTTC CASSSWEGERNEQFF
. TRBJ1-6 few TRBV21-1 TGTGCCAGCAGCGCAGGGACAGGTCTAAATTCACCCCTCCACTTT CASSAGTGLNSPLHF
TRBD1 TRBJ2-1 . TRBV11-3 TGTGCCAGCAGCACAACAGGGGGCGGCGATGAGCAGTTCTTC CASSTTGGGDEQFF
. TRBJ2-5 . TRBV9 TGTGCCAGCAGCGCACCCGGGGTTACCCAGTACTTC CASSAPGVTQYF
TRBD2 TRBJ2-1 . TRBV7-9 TGTGCCAGCAGCTTGTCGGCGGGAGGGCCAGGGAATGAGCAGTTCTTC CASSLSAGGPGNEQFF
TRBD2 TRBJ2-5 . TRBV7-2 TGTGCCAGCAGAAGAGCGGGAGCCCAAGAGACCCAGTACTTC CASRRAGAQETQYF
. TRBJ2-5 . TRBV5-1 TGCGCCAGCAGCTTGGGGACCACAACCCAAGAGACCCAGTACTTC CASSLGTTTQETQYF
. TRBJ2-7 . TRBV9 TGTGCCAGCAGTGTGGATCCCTTCTACGAGCAGTACTTC CASSVDPFYEQYF
. TRBJ1-2 . TRBV7-9 TGTGCCAGCAGCCGCCTATTTGGAGACTATGGCTACACCTTC CASSRLFGDYGYTF
TRBD1 TRBJ2-2 . TRBV14 TGTGCCAGCAGCCACCCGGGACAGGGGGCCTCGAACACCGGGGAGCTGTTTTTT CASSHPGQGASNTGELFF
TRBD2 TRBJ2-3 . TRBV19 TGTGCCAGTGGGACCGTCGAGGGGAGCGGGAGAGCAGATACGCAGTATTTT CASGTVEGSGRADTQYF
. TRBJ1-5 . TRBV15 TGTGCCACCAGCAGAGATCCTGGAGGAAATCAGCCCCAGCATTTT CATSRDPGGNQPQHF
TRBD1 TRBJ2-2 . TRBV19 TGTGCCAGTAGCCCATCCGTGGGACAGGGGGCCGGGGAGCTGTTTTTT CASSPSVGQGAGELFF
. TRBJ1-5 . TRBV6-5 TGTGCCAGCAGTTACAGGGTCGTTGGCAATCAGCCCCAGCATTTT CASSYRVVGNQPQHF
. TRBJ1-2 . TRBV6-5 TGTGCCAGCAGTTACTCGAAAGGGTACTATGGCTACACCTTC CASSYSKGYYGYTF
. TRBJ2-1 . TRBV25-1 TGTGCCAGCAGTGTGACTGTCAGCTCCTACAATGAGCAGTTCTTC CASSVTVSSYNEQFF
. TRBJ1-1 . TRBV2 TGTGCCAGCATTCTTGAGGTCGGGAACACTGAAGCTTTCTTT CASILEVGNTEAFF
TRBD2 TRBJ2-7 once TRBV2 TGTGCCAGCAGTGGCGGGGCGGGGGGGTGCCCCGAGCAGTACTTC CASSGGAGGCPEQYF
TRBD1 TRBJ1-4 . TRBV18 TGTGCCAGCTCACCACAACAGGGGAATGAAAAACTGTTTTTT CASSPQQGNEKLFF
. TRBJ1-5 once TRBV7-2 TGTGCCAGCAGCTATTCCGGAGCTAATCAGCCCCAGCATTTT CASSYSGANQPQHF
. TRBJ1-5 . TRBV6-5 TGTGCCAGCAGTGAAGGGGCGGCCCAGCCCCAGCATTTT CASSEGAAQPQHF
TRBD1 TRBJ2-1 . TRBV19 TGTGCCAGTAGGACCGGACAGGGGGAGTACAATGAGCAGTTCTTC CASRTGQGEYNEQFF
. TRBJ2-6 . TRBV19 TGTGCCAGTAGTATAGATCTGGGGGTGTTGGCCAACGTCCTGACTTTC CASSIDLGVLANVLTF